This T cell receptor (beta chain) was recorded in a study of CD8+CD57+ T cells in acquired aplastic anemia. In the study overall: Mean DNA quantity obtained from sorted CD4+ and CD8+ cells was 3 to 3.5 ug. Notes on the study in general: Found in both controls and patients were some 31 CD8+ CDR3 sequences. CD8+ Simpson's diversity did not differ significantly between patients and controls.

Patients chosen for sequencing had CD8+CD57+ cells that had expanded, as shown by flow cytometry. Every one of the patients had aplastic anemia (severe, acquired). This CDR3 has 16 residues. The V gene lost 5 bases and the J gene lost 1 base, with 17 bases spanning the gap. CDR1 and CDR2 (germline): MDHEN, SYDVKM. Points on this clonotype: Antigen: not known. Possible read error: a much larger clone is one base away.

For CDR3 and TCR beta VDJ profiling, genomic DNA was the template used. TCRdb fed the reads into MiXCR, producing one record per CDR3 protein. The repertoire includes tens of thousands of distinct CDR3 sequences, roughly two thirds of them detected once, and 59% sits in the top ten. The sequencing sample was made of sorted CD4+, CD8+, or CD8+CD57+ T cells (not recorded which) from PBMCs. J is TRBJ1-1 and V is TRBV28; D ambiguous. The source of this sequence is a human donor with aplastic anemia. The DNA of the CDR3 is TGTGCCAGCAGTGGACGGTCACGAGGGTCGAACACTGAAGCTTTCTTT. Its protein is CASSGRSRGSNTEAFF.